This T cell receptor (beta chain) is drawn from a study of technical replicates of blood from a few donors. J lost 2 bases, V lost 3 bases, and 24 bases had no gene match. The CDR3 spans 23 residues. Germline V gene lookup returns CDR1 MDHEN and CDR2 SYDVKM. TCRdb's table, derived via immunoSEQ multiplex PCR, lists solely in-frame clones and lacks some. The sample holds more than 65,000 clones; roughly 92% are singletons and the top ten take approximately 0.36%. The sequence came from a human donor in good health. The sample was T cells isolated from PBMCs. V and J are TRBV28 and TRBJ2-7, with 14 bases aligning to TRBD2. Here the CDR3 reads CASSLVQGIGTSGSLSSPYEQYF. The CDR3 bases are TGTGCCAGCAGTTTGGTACAGGGGATAGGGACTAGCGGGAGTCTATCGTCCCCCTACGAGCAGTACTTC.